These 31 T cell receptor beta chains originate from one sample sequenced in a study of beta chain features in type 1 diabetes (dated by TCRdb to the late 2010s). Libraries were constructed by the immunoSEQ multiplex PCR assay. The entire isolated RNA was reverse transcribed using the High Capacity cDNA Reverse Transcription Kit, and thus expressed TCRB transcripts were sequenced. The clones in this table, taken by TCRdb from immuneACCESS, are in-frame only. Not every clone is retained; where verified, under half of the shortfall comes from an unresolved V gene, and the cause of the rest is unknown. The sample yields about half a million clones; about 30% were counted once. The top ten constitute about 0.06% of the sample. Sequenced input: naive CD4+ T cells from blood. This sample's cell subset or site label indicates: true naive CD4+ T cells. The receptors here all came from a man aged 18 to 35 in good health.

The sample holds a few counts of this clone. The CDR3 region has the DNA TGCAGCGTTGGACAGGGGGTTTCCAATGAAAAACTGTTTTTT. This translates into CSVGQGVSNEKLFF. This sequence joins TRBV29-1 and TRBJ1-4; TRBD1 matches at 9 bases. The CDR3 length is 14 residues. Germline loops: CDR1 SQVTM, CDR2 ANQGSEA. After removal of 4 bases from V and 5 bases from J, the junction contained 5 bases not matched to a gene.

To note about this clone: The junction differs from germline at one of its ends, possibly a read error. V gene TRBV13 combines with J gene TRBJ2-4; no reliable D call. The CDR3 runs 11 residues. Germline V gene lookup returns CDR1 PRHDT and CDR2 FYEKMQ (reference sequence). The CDR3 DNA reads TGTGCCAGCAGTTTAGAAAACATTCAGTACTTC. As protein: CASSLENIQYF.

The V call is TRBV2, the J call TRBJ2-1; D may be TRBD2 (6 bases). The V gene's germline CDR1 is SNHLY and CDR2 FYNNEI. V shed 5 bases and J shed 4 bases, with 18 bases lying between them. This CDR3 has 16 amino acids. The CDR3 nucleotides read TGTGCCAGCAGTAATAGCGGAGGTGGGGGTTACAATGAGCAGTTCTTC. It is translated as CASSNSGGGGYNEQFF.

The chain has TRBV5-6 and TRBJ2-2, with D hard to call. The CDR3 spans 15 residues. Germline loops: CDR1 SGHDT, CDR2 YYEEEE. Trimming stripped 1 base from V and 4 bases from J, with 11 bases between. The DNA of the CDR3 is TGTGCCAGCAGCTTGATCCGGTGGCCCACCGGGGAGCTGTTTTTT. Its protein is CASSLIRWPTGELFF.

This clone turned up a few times. The chain combines TRBV4-1 with TRBJ2-3; D may be TRBD2 (6 bases). Germline V CDR1 and CDR2: MGHRA, YSYEKL. Trimming stripped 1 base from V and 3 bases from J, with 11 bases between. This CDR3 is 15 amino acids long. CDR3 residues: CASSQVAGSTDTQYF. The CDR3 DNA reads as TGCGCCAGCAGCCAAGTGGCGGGGTCAACAGATACGCAGTATTTT.

The chain employs TRBV7-8 and TRBJ2-5, with 8 bases fitting TRBD1. This CDR3 comprises 13 residues. The V gene's germline CDR1 is SGHVS and CDR2 FQNEAQ. V lost 5 bases and J lost 5; bases outside the gene matches: 4. The CDR3 region is CASSRTGPETQYF. The CDR3 DNA sequence: TGTGCCAGCAGCCGGACAGGGCCGGAGACCCAGTACTTC. The complete variable domain, with remaining parts taken from reference TRBV7-8 and TRBJ2-5, reads GAGVSQSPRYKVAKRGQDVALRCDPISGHVSLFWYQQALGQGPEFLTYFQNEAQLDKSGLPSDRFFAERPEGSVSTLKIQRTQQEDSAVYLCASSRTGPETQYFGPGTRLLVL.

This clone was detected a few times. The chain combines TRBV27 with TRBJ2-7; D is possibly TRBD2 (5 bases). Germline-derived CDR1 and CDR2 are MNHEY and SMNVEV (reference sequence). The CDR3 is made up of 14 amino acids. V dropped 7 bases and J dropped 0 bases, with 13 bases sitting between them. CDR3 loop: CASKWEFSSYEQYF. CDR3 nucleotide sequence: TGTGCCAGCAAGTGGGAGTTTAGCTCCTACGAGCAGTACTTC.

This clone turned up a few times. The chain uses TRBV30 and TRBJ2-1; 10 bases agree with TRBD2. V lost 4 bases to trimming and J lost 8 bases; unmatched junction nucleotides: 11. Germline V gene data show CDR1 as GTSNPN and CDR2 as SVGIG (reference sequence). The CDR3 has 15 amino acids. The CDR3 region is CAWTNRLAGVHEQFF. The CDR3 bases are TGTGCCTGGACCAACCGTCTAGCGGGAGTTCATGAGCAGTTCTTC.

This clone was seen more than once but under ten times. Different DNA sequences within this sample yield the same CDR3. This chain uses TRBV29-1 with TRBJ2-7, with 8 bases lining up with TRBD1. V was clipped by 6 bases and J by 5 bases; unmatched bases: 9. This CDR3 spans 13 amino acids. Germline values: CDR1 SQVTM, CDR2 ANQGSEA. DNA of the CDR3: TGCAGCGTGGGAGGACAGGGACCACACGAGCAGTACTTC. Its protein is CSVGGQGPHEQYF.

The rearrangement links TRBV29-1 to TRBJ2-1; 16 bases map to TRBD2. V lost 7 bases, J lost 9 bases, and 6 bases stayed unmatched. The CDR3 runs to 14 residues. The germline gives CDR1 SQVTM, CDR2 ANQGSEA. Here the CDR3 DNA reads TGCAGCGAACGGGGACTAGCGGGAGGGCGTGAGCAGTTCTTC. Translating it yields CSERGLAGGREQFF.

The table lists this clone with a few counts. This rearrangement joins TRBV5-1 to TRBJ2-1; TRBD2 matches at 10 bases. CDR3 length: 15 residues. CDR1 and CDR2 (germline): SGHRS, YFSETQ. V lost 5 bases, J lost 7 bases, and 9 bases stayed unmatched. The DNA of the CDR3 is TGCGCCAGCAGGCCCGCTAGCGGGAGTGGAAATGAGCAGTTCTTC. Its translation is CASRPASGSGNEQFF.

The genes are TRBV5-6 and TRBJ2-1, with D possibly being TRBD1 (6 bases). From germline, CDR1 is SGHDT and CDR2 YYEEEE. V lost 4 bases, J lost 7 bases, and 12 bases lay in between. CDR3 length equals 13 residues. Here the CDR3 reads CASSRRDINEQFF. CDR3 sequence (DNA): TGTGCCAGCAGCCGCCGGGACATAAATGAGCAGTTCTTC.

The chain has TRBV28 and TRBJ2-5; TRBD1 matches 8 bases. J was trimmed by 4 bases and V by 9 bases; bases with no gene match: 4. Germline assignment: CDR1 MDHEN and CDR2 SYDVKM. The CDR3 runs 12 residues. CDR3 nucleotide sequence: TGTGCCAGTTGGACAGGGCGAGAGACCCAGTACTTC. This encodes CASWTGRETQYF.

This clone has a handful of counts. The V and J genes are TRBV9 and TRBJ2-7; D tentatively fits TRBD1 or TRBD2 (5 bases each). The germline V gene encodes CDR1 SGDLS and CDR2 YYNGEE. CDR3 length equals 14 residues. Trimming pared 4 bases from V and 2 bases from J, leaving 13 bases between. CDR3: CASSLRDGPYEQYF. The CDR3 DNA is TGTGCCAGCAGCCTCCGGGACGGCCCCTACGAGCAGTACTTC.

This clone showed up just a few times. The V and J genes are TRBV6-6 and TRBJ2-3; tentative D call: TRBD1 (5 bases). The germline gives CDR1 MNHNY, CDR2 SVGAGI (reference sequence). The CDR3 consists of 16 residues. Trimming cost V 6 bases and J 3 bases, with 19 bases left between them. CDR3 sequence: CASSSLPGYGTDTQYF. The CDR3 region has the DNA TGTGCCAGCAGCTCCCTCCCAGGGTATGGGACAGATACGCAGTATTTT.

This chain links TRBV29-1 with TRBJ2-7, with D uncertain. In germline, CDR1 is SQVTM, CDR2 ANQGSEA. Trimming cost V 3 bases and J 6 bases, with 18 bases left between them. The CDR3 covers 14 residues. The CDR3 DNA follows: TGCAGCGTTGAGGATAGGCTGGGTGCCTCCGAGCAGTACTTC. Its protein product is CSVEDRLGASEQYF.

The chain is built from TRBV29-1 and TRBJ2-5, with a possible D match to TRBD1 (5 bases). The V and J ends lost 5 bases and 2 bases respectively, with 15 bases between them. The germline V gene has CDR1 SQVTM and CDR2 ANQGSEA. The CDR3 sequence is 14 residues long. The CDR3, as DNA: TGCAGCGTTTACGCCGTGACAGTACAAGAGACCCAGTACTTC. Residues: CSVYAVTVQETQYF.

The rearrangement joins TRBV25-1 to TRBJ2-5, with 7 positions matching TRBD2. Per the germline V gene, CDR1 is MGHDK and CDR2 is SYGVNS. V lost 0 bases and J lost 2; bases outside the gene matches: 6. This CDR3 contains 16 residues. The CDR3 region has the DNA TGTGCCAGCAGTGAATATGGGAGGGGTCCTCAAGAGACCCAGTACTTC. This encodes CASSEYGRGPQETQYF.

V is TRBV30 and J is TRBJ1-5, with a possible D match to TRBD1 (5 bases). This CDR3 is built from 16 residues. Germline-derived CDR1 and CDR2 are GTSNPN and SVGIG (reference sequence). V lost 1 base and J 11 bases, leaving 24 bases between the germline ends. The CDR3 DNA is TGTGCCTGGAGTGCACGCCCCCCCGGGACCGGGGGGACCCAGCATTTT. Amino acids: CAWSARPPGTGGTQHF.

This clone was found a few times. The gene calls are TRBV29-1 and TRBJ2-6, with TRBD1 matching over 8 bases. The CDR3 extends over 14 amino acids. Germline CDR1 and CDR2: SQVTM and ANQGSEA. J lost 2 bases, V lost 5 bases, and 2 bases had no gene match. CDR3 DNA sequence: TGCAGCGTTAAACAGGGGGCTGGGGCCAACGTCCTGACTTTC. Its translation is CSVKQGAGANVLTF.

J is TRBJ2-7 and V is TRBV6-6; D unresolved. Trimming shortened V by 4 bases and J by 7 bases, and 11 bases separated the two germline ends. Germline CDR1 is MNHNY and CDR2 is SVGAGI (reference sequence). This CDR3 comprises 12 residues. The CDR3 sequence is CASSSMKGEQYF. Written as DNA, the CDR3 is TGTGCCAGCAGTTCCATGAAGGGTGAGCAGTACTTC.

The V gene is TRBV28, the J gene TRBJ2-1, with unresolved D. V gave up 3 bases and J gave up 11 bases, with 11 bases separating them. Germline V gene data show CDR1 as MDHEN and CDR2 as SYDVKM. CDR3 length equals 12 residues. The DNA of the CDR3 is TGTGCCAGCAGTTTCCTGATGGGGAAGCAGTTCTTC. It encodes CASSFLMGKQFF.

This clone was counted a few times. The chain couples TRBV30 to TRBJ2-7; D gene uncertain. Trimming took off 1 base at V and 2 bases at J, with 12 bases between the two ends. The CDR3 spans 14 residues. CDR1 is GTSNPN, CDR2 SVGIG, per germline (reference sequence). CDR3 sequence reads: CAWSGSRAPYEQYF. In DNA form, the CDR3 reads TGTGCCTGGAGTGGTAGTAGGGCCCCCTACGAGCAGTACTTC.

The genes are TRBV13 and TRBJ2-3; no firm D call. Germline V gene sequence: CDR1 PRHDT, CDR2 FYEKMQ (reference sequence). There are 13 residues in the CDR3. Trimming removed 5 bases from V and 6 bases from J, with 12 bases in between. This chain's CDR3 is CASSTSTVDTQYF. The CDR3 nucleotides are TGTGCCAGCAGCACCTCCACGGTTGATACGCAGTATTTT.

This rearrangement joins TRBV7-2 to TRBJ2-4; D unresolved. V dropped 2 bases and J dropped 6 bases, with 8 bases sitting between them. The germline V gene has CDR1 SGHTA and CDR2 FQGNSA. The CDR3 is made up of 13 amino acids. The CDR3 nucleotides are TGTGCCAGCAGCTTAAGCCTGACAAACATTCAGTACTTC. Translation gives CASSLSLTNIQYF. Supplemented by reference TRBV7-2 and TRBJ2-4, the full variable domain reads GAGVSQSPSNKVTEKGKDVELRCDPISGHTALYWYRQSLGQGLEFLIYFQGNSAPDKSGLPSDRFSAERTGGSVSTLTIQRTQQEDSAVYLCASSLSLTNIQYFGAGTRLSVL.

The V call is TRBV25-1, the J call TRBJ2-2, with D perhaps matching TRBD2 (5 bases). Per germline, CDR1 MGHDK and CDR2 SYGVNS. CDR3 size: 14 residues. Trimming shortened V by 3 bases and J by 13 bases, and 18 bases separated the two germline ends. CDR3 protein: CASSDSPKGSRLFF. The CDR3 nucleotides read TGTGCCAGCAGTGACTCCCCGAAAGGGAGTCGGCTGTTTTTT. Full variable domain (remainder filled in from reference TRBV25-1 and TRBJ2-2): EADIYQTPRYLVIGTGKKITLECSQTMGHDKMYWYQQDPGMELHLIHYSYGVNSTEKGDLSSESTVSRIRTEHFPLTLESARPSHTSQYLCASSDSPKGSRLFFGEGSRLTVL.

A few counts support this clone. J is TRBJ2-3 and V is TRBV7-2; 7 bases align to TRBD2. V was pared by 6 bases and J by 4 bases, with 7 bases of the junction left unmatched. The CDR3 extends over 14 amino acids. The germline gives CDR1 SGHTA, CDR2 FQGNSA. Here the CDR3 DNA reads TGTGCCAGCAGACGGGCGGGAGCTGCAGATACGCAGTATTTT. Protein product: CASRRAGAADTQYF. Full variable domain (rest looked up from reference TRBV7-2 and TRBJ2-3): GAGVSQSPSNKVTEKGKDVELRCDPISGHTALYWYRQSLGQGLEFLIYFQGNSAPDKSGLPSDRFSAERTGGSVSTLTIQRTQQEDSAVYLCASRRAGAADTQYFGPGTRLTVL.

This clone was seen a few times. This chain connects TRBV7-2 to TRBJ2-5; 7 bases fit TRBD2. V was clipped by 5 bases and J by 5 bases; unmatched bases: 8. CDR1 is SGHTA and CDR2 is FQGNSA in the germline V gene. The CDR3 contains 14 residues. The CDR3 spells CASSPTSWGETQYF. For the CDR3, the DNA is TGTGCCAGCAGCCCGACTAGCTGGGGCGAGACCCAGTACTTC.

The chain couples TRBV7-9 to TRBJ2-5; D not resolved. The CDR3 contains 13 residues. Germline V CDR1 and CDR2: SEHNR, FQNEAQ (reference sequence). The V gene lost 2 bases and the J gene lost 4 bases, with 8 bases spanning the gap. The CDR3: CASSLTVRETQYF. The CDR3 region has the DNA TGTGCCAGCAGCTTAACTGTGCGAGAGACCCAGTACTTC.

This chain connects TRBV2 to TRBJ1-1, with TRBD1 identical over 8 bases. CDR3 length equals 11 residues. Germline V gene data show CDR1 as SNHLY and CDR2 as FYNNEI. After removal of 6 bases from V and 9 bases from J, the junction contained 3 bases not matched to a gene. The CDR3, as DNA: TGTGCCAGCAGAGGACAGGGCCAAGCTTTCTTT. This gives the protein CASRGQGQAFF. The full variable domain, with the rest looked up from reference TRBV2 and TRBJ1-1, is EPEVTQTPSHQVTQMGQEVILRCVPISNHLYFYWYRQILGQKVEFLVSFYNNEISEKSEIFDDQFSVERPDGSNFTLKIRSTKLEDSAMYFCASRGQGQAFFGQGTRLTVV.

This clone was seen more than once but under ten times. This chain joins TRBV13 and TRBJ2-7; possibly TRBD2 for D (6 bases). Germline CDR1 PRHDT, CDR2 FYEKMQ (reference sequence). V was shortened by 3 bases and J by 4 bases, with 10 bases between the two germline ends. The CDR3 length is 13 residues. The DNA of the CDR3 is TGTGCCAGCAGCTTCCGCGGGAAGTACGAGCAGTACTTC. Translated: CASSFRGKYEQYF.